This TCR beta chain is from a study of cytomegalovirus exposure and HLA in healthy donors. Study conclusions and caveats: When a later analysis compared HLA-associated TCR beta chains with equally common others, the HLA-associated chains turned out to be more clonally expanded and to have lower generation probabilities. Most of the CMV-associated TCR beta chains (in a later analysis) appeared to be HLA-restricted. Another analysis was done later, and it associated roughly 15,000 TCR beta sequences with HLA alleles at 0.05 false discovery rate.

This PCR relied on a set of 60 Vbeta primers and 13 Jbeta primers. Clones were sequenced by immunoSEQ multiplex PCR, and TCRdb holds only the in-frame ones, with some missing. The sample includes some 89,000 clones, 85% of them seen just once. As regards this clone: What it recognizes is unknown.

The V gene lost 5 bases and the J gene lost 6 bases, with 8 bases spanning the gap. Germline V lookup: CDR1 MDHEN, CDR2 SYDVKM. This CDR3 has 11 amino acids. Sequenced input: PBMCs. The genes are TRBV28 and TRBJ2-7; no definite D call. The origin of this receptor is a man in his forties in good health and CMV-seropositive. The CDR3 DNA sequence: TGTGCCAGCAGTACTATCCGCGAGCAGTACTTC. It translates to CASSTIREQYF.